A selection of T cell receptor beta chains follows, all from one sample in a study of identifying expanded T cells in peripheral blood. Only in-frame clones appear in the TCRdb table, and some are missing; sequencing was by immunoSEQ multiplex PCR. Seen here are over 100,000 clones, 88% observed once, and the top ten hold 7.5% to 9.5%. The sample consisted of blood. The receptors were gathered from a person between 18 and 75 years old in good health. Each CDR3 is given with its conserved first and last residue. The order of the fields is J gene, D gene, V gene, clone size, CDR3 length, CDR3 protein, CDR3 DNA. D genes are given only for firm matches. The listing skips clone size in some rows; elsewhere it reads once, few, many or a size class.

>TRBJ2-3|-|TRBV29-1|-|15
CSVELLRDTTDTQYF
TGCAGCGTTGAGCTTTTAAGGGACACTACAGATACGCAGTATTTT
>TRBJ2-5|TRBD2|TRBV28|-|13
CASRWGGEETQYF
TGTGCCAGCAGGTGGGGGGGAGAAGAGACCCAGTACTTC
>TRBJ1-2|-|TRBV4-3|once|16
CASSQDHGPQYSGYTF
TGCGCCAGCAGCCAAGATCACGGCCCCCAGTATAGTGGCTACACCTTC
>TRBJ2-5|-|TRBV9|-|14
CASSVFLGEETQYF
TGTGCCAGCAGCGTATTCCTTGGGGAAGAGACCCAGTACTTC
>TRBJ2-5|TRBD2|TRBV7-2|-|14
CASSQRTSRETQYF
TGTGCCAGCAGCCAGCGGACTAGTCGAGAGACCCAGTACTTC
>TRBJ2-5|-|TRBV27|-|13
CASSGEPWETQYF
TGTGCCAGCAGTGGAGAGCCCTGGGAGACCCAGTACTTC
>TRBJ1-2|-|TRBV7-9|few|14
CASSLAGWDGGYTF
TGTGCCAGCAGCTTAGCGGGCTGGGACGGCGGCTACACCTTC
>TRBJ2-1|-|TRBV12-2|-|16
CASRFADRASYNEQFF
TGTGCAAGTCGCTTCGCAGACAGGGCCTCCTACAATGAGCAGTTCTTC
>TRBJ2-4|-|TRBV9|-|13
CASSVADLNIQYF
TGTGCCAGCAGCGTAGCGGACCTAAACATTCAGTACTTC
>TRBJ2-1|TRBD2|TRBV28|-|15
CASRELAGGPREQFF
TGTGCCAGCAGGGAACTAGCGGGAGGGCCCCGGGAGCAGTTCTTC
>TRBJ1-1|-|TRBV30|-|12
CAWSKGVTEAFF
TGTGCCTGGAGTAAGGGGGTCACTGAAGCTTTCTTT
>TRBJ2-7|-|TRBV18|few|12
CASSPLSYEQYF
TGTGCCAGCTCACCACTCAGCTACGAGCAGTACTTC
>TRBJ2-1|TRBD2|TRBV7-9|-|15
CASSPKATSADEQFF
TGTGCCAGCAGCCCAAAGGCGACTAGCGCCGATGAGCAGTTCTTC
>TRBJ1-2|-|TRBV7-8|-|13
CASGKGRNYGYTF
TGTGCCAGCGGAAAGGGACGGAACTATGGCTACACCTTC
>TRBJ2-1|-|TRBV28|-|15
CASSLAGGNYNEQFF
TGTGCCAGCAGTTTGGCTGGGGGGAACTACAATGAGCAGTTCTTC
>TRBJ2-1|-|TRBV21-1|once|19
CASSSNGVLSPGSYNEQFF
TGTGCCAGCAGCAGCAATGGGGTACTCAGTCCGGGATCCTACAATGAGCAGTTCTTC
>TRBJ2-7|TRBD2|TRBV6-6|-|15
CASRSGTSGEGEQYF
TGTGCCAGCAGGTCGGGGACTAGCGGGGAGGGCGAGCAGTACTTC
>TRBJ1-2|TRBD1|TRBV6-1|-|16
CASSEKPQGINYGYTF
TGTGCCAGCAGTGAAAAACCACAGGGGATAAACTATGGCTACACCTTC
>TRBJ1-3|-|TRBV12-5|-|18
CASGLYSGSESSGNTIYF
TGTGCTAGTGGTTTGTATTCAGGGTCGGAGAGCTCTGGAAACACCATATATTTT
>TRBJ1-1|TRBD1|TRBV2|-|11
CASRGDRVAFF
TGTGCCAGCAGGGGGGACAGGGTGGCTTTCTTT
>TRBJ2-3|-|TRBV2|-|15
CAGRLAMGVGGTQYF
TGTGCCGGCCGCCTAGCGATGGGTGTTGGGGGTACGCAGTATTTT
>TRBJ2-1|-|TRBV15|-|14
CATSRDKGDNEQFF
TGTGCCACCAGCAGAGATAAAGGCGACAATGAGCAGTTCTTC
>TRBJ1-1|-|TRBV5-1|-|13
CASSSERNTEAFF
TGCGCCAGCAGCTCCGAGAGGAACACTGAAGCTTTCTTT
>TRBJ2-1|-|TRBV29-1|-|13
CSLQGLTYNEQFF
TGCAGCCTCCAGGGACTCACGTACAATGAGCAGTTCTTC
>TRBJ1-2|TRBD1|TRBV5-1|-|15
CASSHKGQSAYGYTF
TGTGCCAGCAGCCACAAGGGACAGTCGGCTTATGGCTACACCTTC
>TRBJ2-4|-|TRBV27|-|14
CASSLSGRWDIQYF
TGTGCCAGCAGTTTATCTGGCAGATGGGACATTCAGTACTTC
>TRBJ2-1|-|TRBV29-1|-|13
CSVDSGRGYEQFF
TGCAGCGTAGATTCAGGACGGGGCTACGAGCAGTTCTTC
>TRBJ2-3|-|TRBV4-2|once|16
CASSQGGAWAADTQYF
TGTGCCAGCAGCCAAGGCGGGGCGTGGGCCGCAGATACGCAGTATTTT
>TRBJ1-5|-|TRBV6-5|-|13
CASRDRSNQPQHF
TGTGCCAGCAGAGACAGGTCCAATCAGCCCCAGCATTTT
>TRBJ2-7|TRBD1|TRBV19|-|14
CASRQGGDSYEQYF
TGTGCCAGTAGACAGGGGGGAGATTCCTACGAGCAGTACTTC
>TRBJ1-4|-|TRBV4-1|-|18
CASSQTGTATAHNEKLFF
TGCGCCAGCAGCCAAACAGGTACCGCGACAGCACATAATGAAAAACTGTTTTTT
>TRBJ2-7|TRBD1|TRBV6-5|-|13
CASSYPTGDGQYF
TGTGCCAGCAGTTACCCGACAGGGGACGGGCAGTACTTC
>TRBJ1-6|-|TRBV7-3|-|16
CASSLTVDPYNSPLHF
TGTGCCAGCAGCTTGACGGTAGACCCCTATAATTCACCCCTCCACTTT
>TRBJ2-3|TRBD2|TRBV7-2|-|16
CASSLSGGARTDTQYF
TGTGCCAGCAGCTTATCCGGGGGGGCCCGTACAGATACGCAGTATTTT
>TRBJ1-6|-|TRBV7-2|once|14
CASSSFGVNKALHF
TGTGCCAGCAGCTCATTCGGGGTAAATAAGGCCCTCCACTTT
>TRBJ2-5|TRBD2|TRBV5-1|-|16
CASSLASGSPQETQYF
TGCGCCAGCAGCTTGGCTAGCGGGAGTCCCCAAGAGACCCAGTACTTC
>TRBJ1-2|TRBD1|TRBV7-3|-|15
CASSPHRGRAYGYTF
TGTGCCAGCAGCCCACACAGGGGGCGGGCCTATGGCTACACCTTC
>TRBJ1-1|TRBD1|TRBV10-1|-|12
CASSEGTGKAFF
TGCGCCAGCAGTGAAGGGACAGGGAAAGCTTTCTTT
>TRBJ2-7|TRBD2|TRBV7-2|-|15
CASSLGGGSSYEQYF
TGTGCCAGCAGCTTAGGCGGCGGGAGCTCCTACGAGCAGTACTTC
>TRBJ2-1|-|TRBV5-4|-|13
CASNREGYNEQFF
TGTGCCAGCAACAGGGAGGGCTACAATGAGCAGTTCTTC
>TRBJ1-5|TRBD1|TRBV5-1|-|15
CASSWGTGDAQPQHF
TGCGCCAGCAGCTGGGGGACAGGGGATGCTCAGCCCCAGCATTTT
>TRBJ1-5|-|TRBV20-1|-|10
CSAMGQPQHF
TGCAGTGCTATGGGTCAGCCCCAGCATTTT
>TRBJ1-2|TRBD1|TRBV7-9|-|14
CASSWATGNYGYTF
TGTGCCAGCAGCTGGGCGACAGGGAACTATGGCTACACCTTC
>TRBJ1-5|TRBD1|TRBV18|-|14
CASSPDRGNQPQHF
TGTGCCAGCTCACCGGACAGGGGCAATCAGCCCCAGCATTTT
>TRBJ2-5|TRBD1|TRBV6-6|-|14
CASRHDRVGETQYF
TGTGCCAGCAGACACGACAGGGTGGGGGAGACCCAGTACTTC
>TRBJ2-4|-|TRBV14|-|12
CASSQAPYIQYF
TGTGCCAGCAGCCAAGCGCCGTACATTCAGTACTTC
>TRBJ2-7|-|TRBV25-1|-|18
CASSVGGTRTGLLYEQYF
TGTGCCAGCAGTGTTGGAGGGACCCGAACAGGCCTCCTCTACGAGCAGTACTTC
>TRBJ2-5|-|TRBV10-2|-|13
CASSRGSGETQYF
TGCGCCAGCAGTCGGGGGTCTGGGGAGACCCAGTACTTC